The clone carrying this T cell receptor beta chain was found a few times. The CDR3 length is 15 residues. Between the trimmed V and J ends, which lost 0 bases and 4 bases, there was a span of 12 bases. Germline V CDR1 and CDR2: SGHAT, FQNNGV. The data are from a study of T cell responses to AZD1222 COVID-19 vaccine. Sequenced by immunoSEQ multiplex PCR; TCRdb stores in-frame clones only, minus some. This sample has approximately 100,000 clones, with around nine tenths found just once. This sample comprised peripheral blood, obtained on day 0 of AZD1222 vaccination. This chain links TRBV11-2 with TRBJ2-5; D is possibly TRBD1 (5 bases). The sequence was collected from an adult in good health. CDR3 in amino acids: CASSLDHARVETQYF. CDR3 sequence (DNA): TGTGCCAGCAGCTTAGACCATGCCAGGGTAGAGACCCAGTACTTC.